This TCR beta chain came from a study of blood T cell repertoires in COVID-19 (TCRdb year 2020). A note on the overall study: Collaborator samples came from the United States, Italy and Spain and covered acute and convalescent phases of COVID-19. The prospective study material was composed of cDNA or gDNA derived from T cells, B-cell-depleted T cells, or PBMCs. The samples were drawn from the first 160 participants of the ongoing ImmuneRACE study and from some 1,300 subjects provided by 6 global collaborators. Nearly every sample came with metadata listing a de-identified subject ID, COVID-19 status, age in years and sex. Where available, HLA class I and class II types were taken from metadata supplied by the sample provider and were not determined by assay-based typing. The repertoires were made available in a free public database intended to serve as a resource for research on the immune response to SARS-CoV-2. The dataset comprised deeply sampled blood TCRbeta repertoires from subjects exposed to, actively infected with, or recovered from COVID-19. The paper as a whole reports these results and caveats: The quantity of clinical and demographic metadata differed by source and by participant and was supplied without curation.

TCRbeta CDR3 regions were amplified from genomic DNA by means of the immunoSEQ Assay, a bias-controlled multiplex PCR. Under the source paper's analysis protocol: Within the assay, amplification of reference gene primers was used to estimate how many nucleated cells each sample contained. To quantify the absolute abundance of each unique TCRbeta CDR3 rearrangement, sequence reads were collapsed and filtered. For each sample, productive Simpson clonality was calculated by taking the square root of Simpson's diversity index across productive rearrangements. Held by TCRdb, this immuneACCESS table contains in-frame sequences only and omits some clones. Under half of the omission traces to an unresolved V gene where checked; the cause of the rest is unknown. V and J calls and clone size are as listed in that table; D and trimming were resolved from the DNA. This sample holds about 170,000 clones; approximately 84% were observed only once. Jointly, the top ten make up approximately 12% of the sample.

Worth noting for this clone: No antigen is known for it. Base-call qualities are not available, and no considerably larger clone is one nucleotide away.

Participants in the prospective study were aged about 18 to 89 years, lived in more than 20 United States geographic areas, and enrolled through a virtual design. Cohort assignment in the prospective study relied on participant-reported clinical history from a screening survey and a study questionnaire. ImmuneRACE Cohort 3 recovered participants were defined by two consecutive negative NP/OP PCR tests, healthcare professional clearance, or symptom resolution. In the prospective study, mobile phlebotomists collected whole blood, serum and a nasopharyngeal or oropharyngeal swab from each participant. Over a 2-month period, participants in the prospective study had the option of providing additional blood draws and questionnaires. Blood samples from the prospective study were shipped frozen or at room temperature prior to DNA extraction. Trimming takes 1 base from V and 6 bases from J, and the germline ends sit 6 bases apart. CDR1 is given as LGHDT and CDR2 as YNNKEL, both from the germline V gene (reference sequence). The CDR3 spans 12 residues, from the cysteine through the phenylalanine. Only CDR3 DNA is held: 36 bases, read in frame from base 1.

This chain is built from TRBV3-1 (or the pseudogene TRBV3-2) and TRBJ1-2; confidence is insufficient to name the D gene. The sequencing sample was made of PBMCs or T cells enriched from blood (not recorded which). The receptor's source is a man aged 45-65 years who had recovered from COVID-19. The nucleotides read TGTGCCAGCAGCCAAGTTCTCCATGGCTACACCTTC. This codes for CASSQVLHGYTF.